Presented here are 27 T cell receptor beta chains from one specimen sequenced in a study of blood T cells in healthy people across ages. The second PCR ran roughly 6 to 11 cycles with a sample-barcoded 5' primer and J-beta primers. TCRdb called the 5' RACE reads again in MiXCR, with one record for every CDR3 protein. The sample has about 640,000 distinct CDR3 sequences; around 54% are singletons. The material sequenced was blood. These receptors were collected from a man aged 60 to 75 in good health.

Here the CDR3 DNA reads TGTGCCAGCAGCCCTACAGGGGTGGAAGAGACCCAGTACTTC. This translates into CASSPTGVEETQYF. The J gene is TRBJ2-5, the V gene TRBV3-1, with 7 bases identical to TRBD1. The CDR3 loop spans 14 amino acids. The germline gives CDR1 LGHDT, CDR2 YNNKEL (reference sequence). After removal of 4 bases from V and 3 bases from J, the junction contained 5 bases not matched to a gene.

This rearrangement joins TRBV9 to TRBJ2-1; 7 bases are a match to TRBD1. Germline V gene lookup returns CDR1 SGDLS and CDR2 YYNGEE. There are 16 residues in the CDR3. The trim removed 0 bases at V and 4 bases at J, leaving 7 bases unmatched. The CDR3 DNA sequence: TGTGCCAGCAGCGTAGAAGGCAGGGGGTCTTACAATGAGCAGTTCTTC. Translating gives CASSVEGRGSYNEQFF. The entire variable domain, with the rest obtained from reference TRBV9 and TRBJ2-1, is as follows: DSGVTQTPKHLITATGQRVTLRCSPRSGDLSVYWYQQSLDQGLQFLIQYYNGEERAKGNILERFSAQQFPDLHSELNLSSLELGDSALYFCASSVEGRGSYNEQFFGPGTRLTVL.

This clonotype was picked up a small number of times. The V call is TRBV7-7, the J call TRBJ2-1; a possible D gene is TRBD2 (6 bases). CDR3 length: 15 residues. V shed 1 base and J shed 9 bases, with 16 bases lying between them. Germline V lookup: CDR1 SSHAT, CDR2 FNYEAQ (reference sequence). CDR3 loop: CASSLGVGGGGEQFF. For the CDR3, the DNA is TGTGCCAGCAGCTTAGGAGTCGGGGGTGGGGGTGAGCAGTTCTTC. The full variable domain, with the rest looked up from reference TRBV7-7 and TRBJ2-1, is GAGVSQSPRYKVTKRGQDVTLRCDPISSHATLYWYQQALGQGPEFLTYFNYEAQPDKSGLPSDRFSAERPEGSISTLTIQRTEQRDSAMYRCASSLGVGGGGEQFFGPGTRLTVL.

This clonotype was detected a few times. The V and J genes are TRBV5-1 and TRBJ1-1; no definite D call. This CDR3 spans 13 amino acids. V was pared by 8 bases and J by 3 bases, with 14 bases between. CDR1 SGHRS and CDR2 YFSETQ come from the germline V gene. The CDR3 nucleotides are TGCGCCAGTCGGAGGACCGCGGACACTGAAGCTTTCTTT. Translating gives CASRRTADTEAFF.

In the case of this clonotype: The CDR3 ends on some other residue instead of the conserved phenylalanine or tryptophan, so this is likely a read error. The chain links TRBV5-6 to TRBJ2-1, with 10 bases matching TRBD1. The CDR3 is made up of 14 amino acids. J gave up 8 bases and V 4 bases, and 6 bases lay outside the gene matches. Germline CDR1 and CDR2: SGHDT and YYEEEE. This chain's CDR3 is CASSPGQGFDEQFV. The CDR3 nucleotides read TGTGCCAGCAGCCCGGGACAGGGGTTCGATGAGCAGTTCGTC.

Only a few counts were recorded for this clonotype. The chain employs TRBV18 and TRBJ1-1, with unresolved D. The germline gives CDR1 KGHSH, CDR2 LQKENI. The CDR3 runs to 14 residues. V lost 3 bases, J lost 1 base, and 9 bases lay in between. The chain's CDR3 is CASSPGRANTEAFF. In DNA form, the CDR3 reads TGTGCCAGCTCACCCGGGCGGGCGAACACTGAAGCTTTCTTT.

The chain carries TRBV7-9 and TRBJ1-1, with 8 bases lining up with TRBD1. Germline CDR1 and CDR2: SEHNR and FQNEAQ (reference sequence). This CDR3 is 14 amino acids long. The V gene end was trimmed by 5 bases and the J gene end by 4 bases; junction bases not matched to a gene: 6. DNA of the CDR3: TGTGCCAGCAGCAAACGACAGGGGCTCACTGAAGCTTTCTTT. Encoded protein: CASSKRQGLTEAFF.

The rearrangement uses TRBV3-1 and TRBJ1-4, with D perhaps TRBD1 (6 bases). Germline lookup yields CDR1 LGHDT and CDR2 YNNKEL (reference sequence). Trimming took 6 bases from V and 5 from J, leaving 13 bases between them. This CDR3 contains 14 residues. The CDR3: CASSRGGGNEKLFF. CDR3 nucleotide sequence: TGTGCCAGCAGTCGAGGGGGAGGGAATGAAAAACTGTTTTTT.

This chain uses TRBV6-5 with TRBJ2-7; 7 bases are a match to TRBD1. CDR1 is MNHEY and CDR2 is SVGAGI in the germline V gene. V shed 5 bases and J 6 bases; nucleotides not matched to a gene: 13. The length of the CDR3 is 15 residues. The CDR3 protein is CASSDRQGAPSEQYF. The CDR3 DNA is TGTGCCAGCAGTGACAGACAGGGAGCCCCATCCGAGCAGTACTTC.

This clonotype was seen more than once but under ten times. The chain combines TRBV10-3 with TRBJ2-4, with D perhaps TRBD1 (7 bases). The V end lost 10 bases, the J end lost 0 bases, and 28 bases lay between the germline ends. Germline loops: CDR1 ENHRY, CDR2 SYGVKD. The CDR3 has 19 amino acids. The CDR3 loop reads CATQTTGQGGELAKNIQYF. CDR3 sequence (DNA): TGTGCCACCCAGACCACGGGGCAGGGGGGTGAACTAGCCAAAAACATTCAGTACTTC.

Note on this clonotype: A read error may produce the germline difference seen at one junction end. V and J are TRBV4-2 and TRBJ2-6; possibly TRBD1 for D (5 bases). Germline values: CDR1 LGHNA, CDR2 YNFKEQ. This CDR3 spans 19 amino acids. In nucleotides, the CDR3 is TGTGCCAGCAGCCAAGAGGGCAGGGTTCTTAGCTCTGGGGCCAACGTCCCGACTTTC. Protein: CASSQEGRVLSSGANVPTF.

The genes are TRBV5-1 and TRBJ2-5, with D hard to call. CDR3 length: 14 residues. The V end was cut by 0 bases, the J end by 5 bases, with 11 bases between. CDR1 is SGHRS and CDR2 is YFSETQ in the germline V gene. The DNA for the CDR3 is TGCGCCAGCAGCTTGGATTCGCCCCCGGAGACCCAGTACTTC. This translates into CASSLDSPPETQYF. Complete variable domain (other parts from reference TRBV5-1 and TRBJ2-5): KAGVTQTPRYLIKTRGQQVTLSCSPISGHRSVSWYQQTPGQGLQFLFEYFSETQRNKGNFPGRFSGRQFSNSRSEMNVSTLELGDSALYLCASSLDSPPETQYFGPGTRLLVL.

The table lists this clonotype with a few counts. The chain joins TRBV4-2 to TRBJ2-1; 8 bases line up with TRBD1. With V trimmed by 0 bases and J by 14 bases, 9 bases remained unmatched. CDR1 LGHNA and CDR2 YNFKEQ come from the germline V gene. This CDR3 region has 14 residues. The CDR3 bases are TGTGCCAGCAGCCAAGAAGTAAGGGACAGGAGGGAGTTCTTC. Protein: CASSQEVRDRREFF.

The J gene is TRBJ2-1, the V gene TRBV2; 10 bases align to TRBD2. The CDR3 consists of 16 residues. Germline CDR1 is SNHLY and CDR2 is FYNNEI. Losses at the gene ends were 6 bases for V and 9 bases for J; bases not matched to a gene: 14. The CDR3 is CASRRGGTSGAVEQFF. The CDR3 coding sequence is TGTGCCAGCAGGAGGGGGGGAACTAGCGGGGCAGTTGAGCAGTTCTTC. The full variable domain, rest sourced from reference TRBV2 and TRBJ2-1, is EPEVTQTPSHQVTQMGQEVILRCVPISNHLYFYWYRQILGQKVEFLVSFYNNEISEKSEIFDDQFSVERPDGSNFTLKIRSTKLEDSAMYFCASRRGGTSGAVEQFFGPGTRLTVL.

This CDR3 is CASTLNRGHGYTF. CDR3 DNA: TGTGCCAGCACCCTGAACAGGGGGCATGGCTACACCTTC. The rearrangement uses TRBV12-3 or TRBV12-4 and TRBJ1-2, with 9 bases matching TRBD1. The CDR3 loop spans 13 amino acids. V lost 7 bases and J lost 6; bases outside the gene matches: 6.

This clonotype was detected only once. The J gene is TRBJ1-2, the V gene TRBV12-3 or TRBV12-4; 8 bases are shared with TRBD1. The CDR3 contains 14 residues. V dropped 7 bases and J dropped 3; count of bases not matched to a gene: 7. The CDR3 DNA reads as TGTGCCAGCACCCGGGACAGGAGGGACTATGGCTACACCTTC. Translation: CASTRDRRDYGYTF.

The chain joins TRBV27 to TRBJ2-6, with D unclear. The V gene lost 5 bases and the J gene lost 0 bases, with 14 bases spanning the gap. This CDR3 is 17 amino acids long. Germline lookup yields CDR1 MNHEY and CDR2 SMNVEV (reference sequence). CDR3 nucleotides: TGTGCCAGCAGTCCTTTCGGACCGTCCTCTGGGGCCAACGTCCTGACTTTC. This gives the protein CASSPFGPSSGANVLTF. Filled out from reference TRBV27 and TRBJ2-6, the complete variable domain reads EAQVTQNPRYLITVTGKKLTVTCSQNMNHEYMSWYRQDPGLGLRQIYYSMNVEVTDKGDVPEGYKVSRKEKRNFPLILESPSPNQTSLYFCASSPFGPSSGANVLTFGAGSRLTVL.

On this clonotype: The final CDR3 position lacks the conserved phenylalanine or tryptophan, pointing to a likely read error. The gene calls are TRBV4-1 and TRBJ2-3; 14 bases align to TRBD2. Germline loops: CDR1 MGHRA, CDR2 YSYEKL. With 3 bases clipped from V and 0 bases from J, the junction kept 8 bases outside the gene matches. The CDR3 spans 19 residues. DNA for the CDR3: TGCGCCAGCAGCCAGGGGACTAGCGGGGGAGCCTTTAGCACAGATACGCAGTATTCT. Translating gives CASSQGTSGGAFSTDTQYS.

CDR3 sequence: CASSITVSNQPQHF. CDR3 nucleotide sequence: TGTGCCAGCAGTATAACTGTCAGCAATCAGCCCCAGCATTTT. This sequence joins TRBV6-5 and TRBJ1-5; D gene uncertain. The CDR3 loop spans 14 amino acids. In germline, CDR1 is MNHEY, CDR2 SVGAGI. V shed 5 bases and J shed 1 base, with 9 bases lying between them.

CDR3 sequence (DNA): TGTGCCAGCAGCCCCTCGCCCGGGACTTTGGAGACCCAGTTCTTC. It encodes CASSPSPGTLETQFF. The chain has TRBV6-5 and TRBJ2-1; a possible D gene is TRBD2 (6 bases). Per germline, CDR1 MNHEY and CDR2 SVGAGI. This CDR3 is 15 amino acids long. Trimming stripped 6 bases from V and 13 bases from J, with 25 bases between.

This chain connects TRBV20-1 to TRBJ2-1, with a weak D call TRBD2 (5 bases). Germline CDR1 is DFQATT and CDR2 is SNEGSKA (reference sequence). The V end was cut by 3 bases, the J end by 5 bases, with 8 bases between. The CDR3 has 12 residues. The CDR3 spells CSASEGNNEQFF. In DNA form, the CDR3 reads TGCAGTGCTAGTGAGGGTAACAATGAGCAGTTCTTC.

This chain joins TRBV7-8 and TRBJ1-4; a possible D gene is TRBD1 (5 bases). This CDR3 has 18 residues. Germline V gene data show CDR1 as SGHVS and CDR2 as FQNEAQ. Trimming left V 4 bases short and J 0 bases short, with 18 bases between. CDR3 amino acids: CASSSPDRKITTNEKLFF. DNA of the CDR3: TGTGCCAGCAGCTCCCCCGACAGAAAAATTACAACTAATGAAAAACTGTTTTTT.

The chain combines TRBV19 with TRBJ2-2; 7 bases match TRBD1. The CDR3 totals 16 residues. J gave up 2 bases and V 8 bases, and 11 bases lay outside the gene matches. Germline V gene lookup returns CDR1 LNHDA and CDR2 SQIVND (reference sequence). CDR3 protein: CASRPNRGSNTGELFF. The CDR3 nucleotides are TGTGCCAGTCGACCCAACAGGGGTAGTAACACCGGGGAGCTGTTTTTT.

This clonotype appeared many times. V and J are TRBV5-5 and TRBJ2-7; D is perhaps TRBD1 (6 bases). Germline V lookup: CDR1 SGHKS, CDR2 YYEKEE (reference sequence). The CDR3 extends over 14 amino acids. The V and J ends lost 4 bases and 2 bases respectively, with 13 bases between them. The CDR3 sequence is CASSPWQGTYEQYF. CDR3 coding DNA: TGTGCCAGCAGCCCGTGGCAGGGGACCTACGAGCAGTACTTC.

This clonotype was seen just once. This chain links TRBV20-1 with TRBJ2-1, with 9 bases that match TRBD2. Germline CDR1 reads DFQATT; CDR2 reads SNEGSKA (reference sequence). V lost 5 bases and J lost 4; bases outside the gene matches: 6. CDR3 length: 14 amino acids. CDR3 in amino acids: CSAAGTSSYNEQFF. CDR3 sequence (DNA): TGCAGTGCTGCCGGGACTAGCAGTTACAATGAGCAGTTCTTC.

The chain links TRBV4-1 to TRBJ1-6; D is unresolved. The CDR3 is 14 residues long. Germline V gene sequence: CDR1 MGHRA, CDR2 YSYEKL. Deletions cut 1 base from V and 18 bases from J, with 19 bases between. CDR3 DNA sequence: TGCGCCAGCAGCCAAGCGGAGAGAGGGTCTTACGCCCACTTT. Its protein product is CASSQAERGSYAHF.

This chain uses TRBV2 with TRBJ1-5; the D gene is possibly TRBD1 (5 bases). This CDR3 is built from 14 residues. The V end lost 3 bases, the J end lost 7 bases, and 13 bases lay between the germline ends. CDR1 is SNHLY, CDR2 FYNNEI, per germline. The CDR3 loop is CASSDRGEGQPQHF. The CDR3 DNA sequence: TGTGCCAGCAGTGATCGGGGGGAAGGGCAGCCCCAGCATTTT.